Sequencing of this TCR beta chain was carried out in a study of neurological immune-mediated disorders. By 5'RACE with 10-nucleotide random UMIs, the cDNA was made. TCRdb itself ran the 5' RACE reads through MiXCR, one entry per CDR3 protein. The data contain about 41,000 distinct CDR3 sequences, about 14% of them singletons. Germline V lookup: CDR1 MNHEY, CDR2 SVGAGI. The CDR3 is 13 residues long. V was cut by 0 bases and J by 5 bases, with 5 bases left in between. Study-wide findings and caveats: No CDR3 amino acid sequences were shared by expanded clones across subjects, suggesting private repertoires in all groups.

This clonotype was detected ten times or more. Its antigen remains unidentified. The TCR sequence derives from an older woman with HTLV-1-associated myelopathy (HAM/TSP). The material sequenced was CD4+ T cells from blood. V usage is TRBV6-5 and J usage is TRBJ1-5; weak D call: TRBD1 (5 bases). The CDR3 coding sequence is TGTGCCAGCAGTTACTCCAGGGATCAGCCCCAGCATTTT. Its protein is CASSYSRDQPQHF.